This T cell receptor (beta chain) was retrieved from a study of blood T cell repertoires in COVID-19 (TCRdb year 2020). Looking at the study overall: Samples from collaborators originated in the United States, Italy and Spain and spanned both the acute and convalescent phases of COVID-19. The material from the prospective study consisted of cDNA or gDNA derived from T cells, B-cell-depleted T cells, or PBMCs. Subjects who had been exposed to COVID-19, were actively infected with it, or had recovered from it provided the deeply sampled blood TCRbeta repertoires that made up the dataset. The repertoires were released in a freely available public database intended as a resource for research on the immune response to SARS-CoV-2. Samples were obtained from the ongoing ImmuneRACE study (first 160 participants) and from 1,254 subjects provided by 6 global collaborators. A de-identified subject ID, COVID-19 status, age in years and sex were almost always included in the sample metadata. Where HLA class I and class II types were available, the types were taken from metadata supplied by the sample provider, not from assay-based typing. What the study reported, not specific to this receptor: The amount of clinical and demographic metadata varied by source and participant and was provided uncurated.

The collaborating institutions used their own protocols to collect whole blood in K2EDTA tubes. For TCRbeta analysis, collaborators shipped samples as frozen whole blood, isolated PBMCs, or DNA extracted from either of those sample types. On this clone: Its antigen remains undetermined. No quality values exist for individual bases; no much larger clone is one base distant.

The germline V gene (reference sequence) yields LNHNV for CDR1 and YYDKDF for CDR2. Deletion took 4 bases off V and 3 bases off J, with a span of 13 bases between the germline ends. The CDR3 holds 15 amino acids from the cysteine to the phenylalanine. Only CDR3 DNA remains: 45 bases, in frame from the first base. The immunoSEQ Assay, a bias-controlled multiplex PCR, was used to amplify TCRbeta CDR3 regions from genomic DNA. The authors processed their data as follows. Within the assay, amplification of reference gene primers was used to estimate how many nucleated cells each sample contained. To quantify the absolute abundance of each unique TCRbeta CDR3 rearrangement, sequence reads were collapsed and filtered. For each sample, productive Simpson clonality was calculated by taking the square root of Simpson's diversity index across productive rearrangements. The clones in this table, taken by TCRdb from immuneACCESS, are in-frame only. Not every clone is retained; where verified, under half of the shortfall comes from an unresolved V gene, and the cause of the rest is unknown. From that table come the V and J calls and clone size; the DNA was used to work out D and trimming. The sample table contains 95,000 to 150,000 clones; only one count was recorded for around three quarters of them. Roughly 16% of the sample rests with the top ten.

This TCR was recovered from a man in his fifties or sixties with active or convalescent COVID-19. Recombination joined TRBV15 with TRBJ1-5; TRBD1 could be the D gene, as 5 bases match. The sample consisted of peripheral blood. CDR3 reads: CATSTTQGLNQPQHF. Read as DNA, the sequence is TGTGCCACCAGCACCACCCAGGGACTCAATCAGCCCCAGCATTTT.